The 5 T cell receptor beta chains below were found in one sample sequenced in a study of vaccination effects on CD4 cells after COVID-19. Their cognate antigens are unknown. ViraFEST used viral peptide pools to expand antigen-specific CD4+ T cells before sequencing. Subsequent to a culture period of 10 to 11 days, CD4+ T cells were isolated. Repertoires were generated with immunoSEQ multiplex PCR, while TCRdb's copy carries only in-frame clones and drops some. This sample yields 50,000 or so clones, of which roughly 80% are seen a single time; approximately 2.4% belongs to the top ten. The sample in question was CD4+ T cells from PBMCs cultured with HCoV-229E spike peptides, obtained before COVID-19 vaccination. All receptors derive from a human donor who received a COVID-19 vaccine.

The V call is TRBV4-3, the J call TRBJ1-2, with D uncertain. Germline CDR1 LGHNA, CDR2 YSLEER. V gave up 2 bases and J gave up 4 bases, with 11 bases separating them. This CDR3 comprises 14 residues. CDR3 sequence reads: CASSQSKDSYGYTF. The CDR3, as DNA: TGCGCCAGCAGCCAAAGCAAGGATAGCTATGGCTACACCTTC.

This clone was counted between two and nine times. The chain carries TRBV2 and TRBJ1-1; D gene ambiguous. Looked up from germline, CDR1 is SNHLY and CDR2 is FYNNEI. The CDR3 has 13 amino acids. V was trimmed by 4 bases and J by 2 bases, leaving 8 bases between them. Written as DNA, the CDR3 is TGTGCCAGCAGTGTGGACGTAAACACTGAAGCTTTCTTT. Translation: CASSVDVNTEAFF.

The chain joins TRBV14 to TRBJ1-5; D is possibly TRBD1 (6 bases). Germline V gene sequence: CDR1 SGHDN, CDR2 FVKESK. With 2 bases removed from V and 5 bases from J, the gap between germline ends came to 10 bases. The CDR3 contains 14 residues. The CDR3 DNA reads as TGTGCCAGCAGCCAACAAGGGGGACATCAGCCCCAGCATTTT. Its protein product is CASSQQGGHQPQHF.

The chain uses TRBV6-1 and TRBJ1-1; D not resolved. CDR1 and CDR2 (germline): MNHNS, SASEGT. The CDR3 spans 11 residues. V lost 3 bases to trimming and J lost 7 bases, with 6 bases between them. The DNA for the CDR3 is TGTGCCAGCAGTGAGGAGGGTGAAGCTTTCTTT. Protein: CASSEEGEAFF.

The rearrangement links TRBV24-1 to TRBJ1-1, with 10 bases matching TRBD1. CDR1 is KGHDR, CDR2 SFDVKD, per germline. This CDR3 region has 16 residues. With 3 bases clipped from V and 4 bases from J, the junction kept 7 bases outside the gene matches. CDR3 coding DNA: TGTGCCACCAGTGATACGGGACAGGGGAGCGGCACTGAAGCTTTCTTT. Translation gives CATSDTGQGSGTEAFF.